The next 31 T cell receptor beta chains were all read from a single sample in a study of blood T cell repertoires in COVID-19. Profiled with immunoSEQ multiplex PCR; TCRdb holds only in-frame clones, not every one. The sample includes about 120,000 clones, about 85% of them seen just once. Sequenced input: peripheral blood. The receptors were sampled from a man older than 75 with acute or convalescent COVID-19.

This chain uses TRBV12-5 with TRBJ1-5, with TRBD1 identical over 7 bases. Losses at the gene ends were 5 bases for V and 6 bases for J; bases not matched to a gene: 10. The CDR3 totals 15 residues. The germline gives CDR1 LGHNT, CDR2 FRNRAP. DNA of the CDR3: TGTGCTAGTGGTCCCGATTTAGGGGGCACTCAGCCCCAGCATTTT. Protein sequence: CASGPDLGGTQPQHF.

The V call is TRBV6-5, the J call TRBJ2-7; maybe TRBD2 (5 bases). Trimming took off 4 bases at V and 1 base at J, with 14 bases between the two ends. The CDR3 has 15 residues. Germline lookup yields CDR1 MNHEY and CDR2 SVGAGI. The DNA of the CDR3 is TGTGCCAGCAGTTCTACCTCCGGAGGTTCCTACGAGCAGTACTTC. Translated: CASSSTSGGSYEQYF.

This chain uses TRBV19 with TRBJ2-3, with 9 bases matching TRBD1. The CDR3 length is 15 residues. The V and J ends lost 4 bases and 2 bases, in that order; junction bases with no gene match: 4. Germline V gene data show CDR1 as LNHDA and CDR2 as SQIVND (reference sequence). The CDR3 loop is CASSTGQGLTDTQYF. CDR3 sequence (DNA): TGTGCCAGTAGTACGGGACAGGGACTCACAGATACGCAGTATTTT.

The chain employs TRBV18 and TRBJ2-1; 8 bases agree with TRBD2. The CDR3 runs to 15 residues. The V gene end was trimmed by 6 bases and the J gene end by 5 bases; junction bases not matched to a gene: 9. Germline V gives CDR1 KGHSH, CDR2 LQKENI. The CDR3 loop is CASSKGTSENNEQFF. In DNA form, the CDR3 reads TGTGCCAGCTCCAAAGGGACTAGTGAGAACAATGAGCAGTTCTTC.

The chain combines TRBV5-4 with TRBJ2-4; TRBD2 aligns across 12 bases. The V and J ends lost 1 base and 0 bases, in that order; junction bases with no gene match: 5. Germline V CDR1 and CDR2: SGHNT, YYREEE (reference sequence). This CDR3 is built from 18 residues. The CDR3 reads CASSLLTSGSLAKNIQYF. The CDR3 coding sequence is TGTGCCAGCAGCTTGTTGACTAGCGGGAGCCTAGCCAAAAACATTCAGTACTTC.

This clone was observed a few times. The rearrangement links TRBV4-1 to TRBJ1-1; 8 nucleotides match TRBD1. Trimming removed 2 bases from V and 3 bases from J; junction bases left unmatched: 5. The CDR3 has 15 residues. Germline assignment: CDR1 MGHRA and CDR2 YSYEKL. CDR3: CASSQSQGAYTEAFF. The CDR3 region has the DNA TGCGCCAGCAGCCAAAGTCAGGGGGCTTACACTGAAGCTTTCTTT.

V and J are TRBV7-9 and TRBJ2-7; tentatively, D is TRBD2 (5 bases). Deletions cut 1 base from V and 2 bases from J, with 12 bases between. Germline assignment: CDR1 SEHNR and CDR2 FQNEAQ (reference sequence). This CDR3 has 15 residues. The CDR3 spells CASSLGGALAYEQYF. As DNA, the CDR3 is TGTGCCAGCAGCTTAGGAGGCGCACTAGCCTACGAGCAGTACTTC.

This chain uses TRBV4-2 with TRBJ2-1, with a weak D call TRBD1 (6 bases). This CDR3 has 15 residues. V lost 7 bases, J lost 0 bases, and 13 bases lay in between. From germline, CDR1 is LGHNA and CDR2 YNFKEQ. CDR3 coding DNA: TGTGCCAGCAAGGTGGGGGCCATCTCCTACAATGAGCAGTTCTTC. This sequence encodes CASKVGAISYNEQFF.

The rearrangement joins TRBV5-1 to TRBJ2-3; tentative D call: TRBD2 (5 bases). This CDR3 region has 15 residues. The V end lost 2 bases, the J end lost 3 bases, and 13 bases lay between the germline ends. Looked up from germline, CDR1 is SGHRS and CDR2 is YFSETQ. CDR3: CASSLTGVRTDTQYF. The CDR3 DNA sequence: TGCGCCAGCAGCTTAACCGGGGTTAGAACAGATACGCAGTATTTT.

CDR3 amino acids: CASSPSLGGGDYEQYF. CDR3 nucleotide sequence: TGTGCCAGTAGTCCCTCCCTCGGCGGGGGTGATTACGAGCAGTACTTC. The chain links TRBV19 to TRBJ2-7; 7 bases line up with TRBD2. The CDR3 sequence is 16 residues long. V shed 5 bases, J shed 4 bases, and the junction held 14 bases outside the gene matches. Looked up from germline, CDR1 is LNHDA and CDR2 is SQIVND (reference sequence).

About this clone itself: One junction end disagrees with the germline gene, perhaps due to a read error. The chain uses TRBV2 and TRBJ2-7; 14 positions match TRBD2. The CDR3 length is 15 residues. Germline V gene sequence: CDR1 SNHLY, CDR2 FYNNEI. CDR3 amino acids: CTSSDGTSGRNEQYF. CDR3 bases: TGTACCAGCAGCGACGGGACTAGCGGGAGAAACGAGCAGTACTTC.

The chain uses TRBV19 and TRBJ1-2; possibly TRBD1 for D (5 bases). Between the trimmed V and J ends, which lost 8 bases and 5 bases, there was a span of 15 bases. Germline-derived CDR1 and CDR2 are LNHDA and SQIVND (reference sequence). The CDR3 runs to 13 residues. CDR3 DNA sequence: TGTGCCAGTGGCGAGCGGGACGGATATGGCTACACCTTC. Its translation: CASGERDGYGYTF.

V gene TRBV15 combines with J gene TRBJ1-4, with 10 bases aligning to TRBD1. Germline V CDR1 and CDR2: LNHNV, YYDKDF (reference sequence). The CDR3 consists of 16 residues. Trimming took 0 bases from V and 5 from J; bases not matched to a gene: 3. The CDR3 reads CATSRDWGQGNEKLFF. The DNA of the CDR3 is TGTGCCACCAGCAGAGATTGGGGACAGGGGAATGAAAAACTGTTTTTT.

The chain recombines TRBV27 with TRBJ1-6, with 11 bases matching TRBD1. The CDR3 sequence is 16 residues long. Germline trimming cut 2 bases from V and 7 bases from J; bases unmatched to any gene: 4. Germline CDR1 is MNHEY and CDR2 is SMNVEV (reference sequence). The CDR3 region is CASSLGQGARNSPLHF. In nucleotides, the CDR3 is TGTGCCAGCAGTTTAGGACAGGGGGCGCGGAATTCACCCCTCCACTTT.

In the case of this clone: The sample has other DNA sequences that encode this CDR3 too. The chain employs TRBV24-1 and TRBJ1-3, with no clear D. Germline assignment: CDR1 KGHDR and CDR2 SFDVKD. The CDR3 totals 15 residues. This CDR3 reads CAATRRERFGNTIYF. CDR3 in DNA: TGTGCGGCTACTAGGCGGGAGAGATTTGGAAACACCATATATTTT.

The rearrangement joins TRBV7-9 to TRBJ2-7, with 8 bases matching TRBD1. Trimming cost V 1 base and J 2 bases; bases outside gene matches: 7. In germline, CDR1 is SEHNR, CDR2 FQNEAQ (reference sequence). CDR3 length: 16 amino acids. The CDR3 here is CASSLGGTGRAYEQYF. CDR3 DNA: TGTGCCAGCAGCTTAGGAGGGACAGGCCGAGCCTACGAGCAGTACTTC.

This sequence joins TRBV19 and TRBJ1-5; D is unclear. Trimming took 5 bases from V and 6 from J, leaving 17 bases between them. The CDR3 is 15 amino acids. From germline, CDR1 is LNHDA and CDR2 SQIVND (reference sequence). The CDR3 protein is CASSSSGEIRQPQHF. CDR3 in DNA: TGTGCCAGTAGTTCGTCGGGTGAGATACGTCAGCCCCAGCATTTT.

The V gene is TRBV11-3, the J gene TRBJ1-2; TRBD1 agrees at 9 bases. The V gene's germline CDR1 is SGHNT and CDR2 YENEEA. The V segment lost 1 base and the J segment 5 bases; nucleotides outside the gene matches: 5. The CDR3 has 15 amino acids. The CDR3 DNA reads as TGTGCCAGCAGCTTAGGGGACAGGGTGGTATATGGCTACACCTTC. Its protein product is CASSLGDRVVYGYTF.

In nucleotides, the CDR3 is TGTGCCAGCAGTATGTCGGGGGGACAGGGGGCGCTTGGCTACACCTTC. Its translation is CASSMSGGQGALGYTF. V usage is TRBV27 and J usage is TRBJ1-2, with TRBD1 matching over 12 bases. The V gene's germline CDR1 is MNHEY and CDR2 SMNVEV (reference sequence). The CDR3 extends over 16 amino acids. V trimming: 5 bases; J trimming: 7 bases; junction bases outside the gene matches: 11.

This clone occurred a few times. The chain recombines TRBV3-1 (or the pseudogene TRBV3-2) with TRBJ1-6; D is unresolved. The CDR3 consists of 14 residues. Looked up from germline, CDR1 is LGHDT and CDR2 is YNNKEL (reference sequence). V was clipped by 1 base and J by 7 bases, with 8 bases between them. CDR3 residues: CASSQVASNSPLHF. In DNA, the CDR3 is TGTGCCAGCAGCCAAGTAGCCAGCAATTCACCCCTCCACTTT.

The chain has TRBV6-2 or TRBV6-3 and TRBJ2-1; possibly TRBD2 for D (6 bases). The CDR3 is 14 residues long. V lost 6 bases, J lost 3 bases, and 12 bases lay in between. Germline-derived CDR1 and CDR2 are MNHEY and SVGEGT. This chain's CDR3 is CASSSGLYYNEQFF. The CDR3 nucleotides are TGTGCCAGCAGCTCGGGACTGTACTACAATGAGCAGTTCTTC.

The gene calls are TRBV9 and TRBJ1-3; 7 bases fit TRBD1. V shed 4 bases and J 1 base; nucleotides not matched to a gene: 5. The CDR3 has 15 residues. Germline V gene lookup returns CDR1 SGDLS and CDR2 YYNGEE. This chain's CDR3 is CASSFGTASGNTIYF. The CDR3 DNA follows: TGTGCCAGCAGCTTCGGGACAGCTTCTGGAAACACCATATATTTT.

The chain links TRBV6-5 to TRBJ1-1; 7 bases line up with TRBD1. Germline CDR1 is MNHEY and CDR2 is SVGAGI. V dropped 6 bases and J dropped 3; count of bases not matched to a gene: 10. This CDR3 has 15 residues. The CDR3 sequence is CASSYPGTAHTEAFF. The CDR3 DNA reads TGTGCCAGCAGCTACCCCGGGACAGCTCACACTGAAGCTTTCTTT.

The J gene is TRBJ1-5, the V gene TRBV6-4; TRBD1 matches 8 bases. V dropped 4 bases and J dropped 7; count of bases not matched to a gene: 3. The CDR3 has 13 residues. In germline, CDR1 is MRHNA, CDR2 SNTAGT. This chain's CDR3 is CASSAGGGQPQHF. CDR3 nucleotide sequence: TGTGCCAGCAGTGCAGGGGGCGGGCAGCCCCAGCATTTT.

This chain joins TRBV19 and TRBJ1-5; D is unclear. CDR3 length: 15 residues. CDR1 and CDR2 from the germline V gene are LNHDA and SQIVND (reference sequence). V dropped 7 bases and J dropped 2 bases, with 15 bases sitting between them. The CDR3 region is CASTAGRAGNQPQHF. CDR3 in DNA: TGTGCCAGTACTGCTGGGAGAGCCGGCAATCAGCCCCAGCATTTT.

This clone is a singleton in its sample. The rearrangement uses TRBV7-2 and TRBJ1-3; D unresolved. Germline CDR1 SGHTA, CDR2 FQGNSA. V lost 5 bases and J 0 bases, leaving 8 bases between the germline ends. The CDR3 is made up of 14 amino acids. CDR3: CASSPGASGNTIYF. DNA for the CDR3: TGTGCCAGCAGCCCGGGAGCCTCTGGAAACACCATATATTTT. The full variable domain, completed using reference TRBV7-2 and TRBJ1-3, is GAGVSQSPSNKVTEKGKDVELRCDPISGHTALYWYRQSLGQGLEFLIYFQGNSAPDKSGLPSDRFSAERTGGSVSTLTIQRTQQEDSAVYLCASSPGASGNTIYFGEGSWLTVV.

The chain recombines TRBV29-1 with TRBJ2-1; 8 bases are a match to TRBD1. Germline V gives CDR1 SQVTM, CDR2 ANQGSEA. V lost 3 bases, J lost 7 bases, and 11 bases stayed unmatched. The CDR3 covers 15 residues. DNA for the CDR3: TGCAGCGTTGACGGGCAGGGGGCGCTTGTGAATGAGCAGTTCTTC. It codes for CSVDGQGALVNEQFF.

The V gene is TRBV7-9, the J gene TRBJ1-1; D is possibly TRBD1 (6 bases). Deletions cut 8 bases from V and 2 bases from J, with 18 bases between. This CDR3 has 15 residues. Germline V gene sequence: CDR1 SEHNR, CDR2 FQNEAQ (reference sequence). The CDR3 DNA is TGTGCCAGCGCCTTTTTGAGGGGACAAAACACTGAAGCTTTCTTT. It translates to CASAFLRGQNTEAFF.

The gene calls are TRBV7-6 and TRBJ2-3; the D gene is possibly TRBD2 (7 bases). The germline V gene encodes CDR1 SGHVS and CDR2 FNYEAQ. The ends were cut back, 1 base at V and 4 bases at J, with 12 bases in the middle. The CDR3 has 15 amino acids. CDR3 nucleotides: TGTGCCAGCAGCTTAGGGGGGGGGCCTGCAGATACGCAGTATTTT. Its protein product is CASSLGGGPADTQYF.

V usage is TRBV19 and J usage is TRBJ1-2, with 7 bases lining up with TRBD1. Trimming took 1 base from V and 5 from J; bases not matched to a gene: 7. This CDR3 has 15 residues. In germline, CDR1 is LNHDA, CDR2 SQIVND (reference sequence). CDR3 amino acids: CASSIAPGGIYGYTF. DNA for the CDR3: TGTGCCAGTAGTATAGCGCCAGGGGGTATTTATGGCTACACCTTC.

The CDR3, as DNA: TGTGCCAGCAGCTTGAGAGGGACAGGGCTAAACTCTGGGGCCAACGTCCTGACTTTC. Amino acids: CASSLRGTGLNSGANVLTF. This chain links TRBV13 with TRBJ2-6; 9 nucleotides line up with TRBD1. With 3 bases clipped from V and 0 bases from J, the junction kept 9 bases outside the gene matches. The germline gives CDR1 PRHDT, CDR2 FYEKMQ (reference sequence). The CDR3 has 19 amino acids.